The clone carrying this T cell receptor (beta chain) was seen a few times. The junction departs from the called germline gene at one end, perhaps through a read error. The CDR3 contains 15 residues. Germline CDR1 MDHEN, CDR2 SYDVKM. Amplification of the TCR beta CDR3 regions used RNA transcripts (as template). HTBI primers served in a first-round RT-PCR, which a second-round multiplex PCR followed. One entry per CDR3 protein results from TCRdb running MiXCR on the multiplex PCR reads. The data hold about 620,000 distinct CDR3 sequences, with about 24% observed a single time. The PBMC fraction was derived from around 10 ml of fresh peripheral blood. These data originate in a study of Graves' ophthalmopathy and Graves' hyperthyroidism.

The sequenced material came from peripheral blood. The sequence was collected from a woman aged 18-35 years with stable Graves' hyperthyroidism. Some clones in this sample may be carry-over from other donors' samples. The chain combines TRBV28 with TRBJ2-3; 7 bases map to TRBD2. CDR3 region: CASSFGGRARDTQDF. DNA of the CDR3: TGTGCCAGCAGTTTCGGGGGGAGGGCCCGAGATACGCAGGATTTT.